The following is a TCR beta chain sequence with its context. The data stem from a study of blood T cell repertoires in COVID-19. Overall study context: COVID-19 samples collected from the United States, Italy and Spain covered acute and convalescent phases. T cells, B-cell-depleted T cells, or PBMCs supplied cDNA or gDNA.

This CDR3 region has 16 residues. CDR1 LGHDT and CDR2 YNNKEL come from the germline V gene (reference sequence). The J segment lost 4 bases and the V segment lost 0 bases, leaving 6 bases of the junction unmatched. The authors' processing: It was from reference gene primer amplification that nucleated cell counts were estimated. The protocol was immunoSEQ multiplex PCR, while the TCRdb copy is restricted to in-frame clones and leaves out a portion. Clone size and the V and J calls come from that table; the DNA yielded D and trimming. The sample records roughly 670,000 clones, over 80% being singletons.

The sample consisted of peripheral blood. The origin of this receptor is a young woman with acute or convalescent COVID-19. The chain carries TRBV3-1 (or the pseudogene TRBV3-2) and TRBJ2-4, with TRBD1 matching 7 bases. The CDR3 nucleotides read TGTGCCAGCAGCCAAGATATGACGGGACAGAAAAACATTCAGTACTTC. Protein sequence: CASSQDMTGQKNIQYF.